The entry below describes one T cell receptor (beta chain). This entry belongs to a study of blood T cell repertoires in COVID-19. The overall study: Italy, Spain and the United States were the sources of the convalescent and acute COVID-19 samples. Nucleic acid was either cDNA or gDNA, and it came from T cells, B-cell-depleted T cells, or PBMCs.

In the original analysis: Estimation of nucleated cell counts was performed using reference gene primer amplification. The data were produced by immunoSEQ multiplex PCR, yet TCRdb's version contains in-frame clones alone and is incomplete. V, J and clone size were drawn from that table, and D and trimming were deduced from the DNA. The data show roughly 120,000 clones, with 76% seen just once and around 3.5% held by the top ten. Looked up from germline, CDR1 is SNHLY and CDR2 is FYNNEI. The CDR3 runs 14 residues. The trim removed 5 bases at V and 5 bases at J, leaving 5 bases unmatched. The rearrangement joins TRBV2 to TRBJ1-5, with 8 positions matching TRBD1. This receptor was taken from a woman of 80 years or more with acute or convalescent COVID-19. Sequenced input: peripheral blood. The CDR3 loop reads CASSYGTGYQPQHF. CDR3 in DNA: TGTGCCAGCAGTTATGGGACAGGATATCAGCCCCAGCATTTT.